Each of the 21 T cell receptor beta chains below was sequenced from the same sample in a study of identical twins. MiXCR, applied by TCRdb to the 5' RACE reads, yields one record per CDR3 protein. The sample consists of under 900,000 distinct CDR3 sequences, roughly an eighth of them appearing once. In addition, the sample was reused for a study of yellow fever vaccine responses in identical twins.

The sequencing sample was made of PBMCs. The receptors originated from a woman aged 18-35 years in good health.

The chain combines TRBV24-1 with TRBJ2-1, with a tentative D call TRBD2 (5 bases). V was pared by 4 bases and J by 3 bases, with 12 bases between. Germline lookup yields CDR1 KGHDR and CDR2 SFDVKD. CDR3 length: 15 amino acids. The CDR3 DNA reads as TGTGCCACCAGTGAGCCGGGATTTAGCTACAATGAGCAGTTCTTC. Its protein is CATSEPGFSYNEQFF.

There are a few counts of this clonotype. V usage is TRBV5-1 and J usage is TRBJ2-1; TRBD2 matches 8 bases. V shed 0 bases and J 3 bases; nucleotides not matched to a gene: 5. The CDR3 has 16 residues. The germline V gene encodes CDR1 SGHRS and CDR2 YFSETQ. The CDR3 DNA sequence: TGCGCCAGCAGCTTGGGTGTAGCGGGGATCTACAATGAGCAGTTCTTC. This translates into CASSLGVAGIYNEQFF.

This clonotype was observed many times. The genes are TRBV12-3 or TRBV12-4 and TRBJ1-6; D gene ambiguous. The V end was cut by 6 bases, the J end by 6 bases, with 15 bases between. The CDR3 has 15 amino acids. This CDR3 is CASRRAQVLNSPLHF. The CDR3 DNA reads as TGTGCCAGCAGACGGGCCCAGGTCCTTAATTCACCCCTCCACTTT.

This clonotype has a handful of counts. CDR3: CASSLVGSSYNSPLHF. As DNA, the CDR3 is TGCGCCAGCAGCTTGGTTGGGAGCTCCTATAATTCACCCCTCCACTTT. The J gene is TRBJ1-6, the V gene TRBV5-1, with D unclear. V lost 0 bases to trimming and J lost 0 bases, with 7 bases between them. This CDR3 is built from 16 residues. Germline V gene lookup returns CDR1 SGHRS and CDR2 YFSETQ.

This clonotype was seen only once. A read error is possible here, since a much larger clone lies one base away. The chain has TRBV5-1 and TRBJ2-1; D gene ambiguous. CDR3 length: 15 amino acids. Germline V lookup: CDR1 SGHRS, CDR2 YFSETQ. Trimming took 0 bases from V and 2 from J, leaving 9 bases between them. In DNA form, the CDR3 reads TGCGCCAGCAGCTTGGGCCCTGTTGCCTACAATGAGCAGTTCTTC. Amino acids: CASSLGPVAYNEQFF.

This clonotype was seen at least ten times. This chain links TRBV5-1 with TRBJ2-7; D is perhaps TRBD1 (6 bases). From germline, CDR1 is SGHRS and CDR2 YFSETQ. Trimming shortened V by 0 bases and J by 4 bases, and 11 bases separated the two germline ends. This CDR3 contains 14 residues. The CDR3 nucleotides are TGCGCCAGCAGCTTGGCGACAGGCGGTTACGAGCAGTACTTC. Translation: CASSLATGGYEQYF.

The sample holds a few counts of this clonotype. The chain has TRBV10-3 and TRBJ2-1; 11 bases fit TRBD2. CDR3 length: 16 residues. V shed 0 bases, J shed 2 bases, and the junction held 0 bases outside the gene matches. Looked up from germline, CDR1 is ENHRY and CDR2 is SYGVKD. CDR3 sequence reads: CAISESLAGAYNEQFF. The CDR3 coding sequence is TGTGCCATCAGTGAGTCACTAGCGGGGGCCTACAATGAGCAGTTCTTC.

The chain couples TRBV7-9 to TRBJ1-1; D ambiguous. This CDR3 region has 13 residues. Germline V gene data show CDR1 as SEHNR and CDR2 as FQNEAQ (reference sequence). The V gene lost 4 bases and the J gene lost 5 bases, with 11 bases spanning the gap. CDR3 protein: CASSSSTLTEAFF. DNA of the CDR3: TGTGCCAGCAGCTCCTCGACGCTTACTGAAGCTTTCTTT.

The chain uses TRBV20-1 and TRBJ2-3, with D maybe TRBD1 (5 bases). CDR3 length: 14 amino acids. The V end lost 5 bases, the J end lost 4 bases, and 16 bases lay between the germline ends. CDR1 DFQATT and CDR2 SNEGSKA come from the germline V gene (reference sequence). In nucleotides, the CDR3 is TGCAGTGCTTCCCTGGGGCCTGCTGCAGATACGCAGTATTTT. Translation: CSASLGPAADTQYF.

There are a few counts of this clonotype. The rearrangement joins TRBV4-1 to TRBJ2-5; D possibly corresponds to TRBD1 (7 bases). Germline V gene lookup returns CDR1 MGHRA and CDR2 YSYEKL. V lost 0 bases, J lost 4 bases, and 18 bases lay in between. This CDR3 contains 17 residues. The CDR3 here is CASSQDRGQGGSETQYF. CDR3 in DNA: TGCGCCAGCAGCCAAGATCGGGGGCAGGGGGGTTCAGAGACCCAGTACTTC.

This clonotype was recorded many times. The chain is built from TRBV28 and TRBJ1-2, with TRBD1 as a possible D gene (6 bases). The V and J ends lost 1 base and 2 bases respectively, with 8 bases between them. This CDR3 is 14 amino acids long. CDR1 is MDHEN, CDR2 SYDVKM, per germline. This CDR3 is CASSLSTGNYGYTF. In nucleotides, the CDR3 is TGTGCCAGCAGTTTATCGACAGGAAACTATGGCTACACCTTC.

This sequence joins TRBV6-1 and TRBJ2-1; a weak D match, TRBD2 (5 bases). From germline, CDR1 is MNHNS and CDR2 SASEGT. The ends were cut back, 6 bases at V and 1 base at J, with 13 bases in the middle. This CDR3 is built from 15 residues. The CDR3 nucleotides are TGTGCCAGCAGGGTGGAGGACGGGTCCTACAATGAGCAGTTCTTC. Its translation: CASRVEDGSYNEQFF.

V gene TRBV14 combines with J gene TRBJ2-1, with D maybe TRBD1 (6 bases). The CDR3 runs 14 residues. The germline V and J ends were trimmed by 4 bases and 5 bases, with 12 bases remaining between them. Germline V gives CDR1 SGHDN, CDR2 FVKESK. The CDR3 coding sequence is TGTGCCAGCAGCCGGCTGGGGGCAAACAATGAGCAGTTCTTC. As protein: CASSRLGANNEQFF.

The chain is built from TRBV12-3 or TRBV12-4 and TRBJ1-1; no reliable D call. The CDR3 length is 12 residues. With 8 bases removed from V and 3 bases from J, the gap between germline ends came to 10 bases. The CDR3 bases are TGTGCCAGCGGTGGAGCAGACACTGAAGCTTTCTTT. Protein sequence: CASGGADTEAFF.

This clonotype has a handful of counts. The chain has TRBV3-1 and TRBJ2-1; the D is unclear. The CDR3 length is 21 residues. CDR1 is LGHDT and CDR2 is YNNKEL in the germline V gene (reference sequence). With 2 bases removed from V and 3 bases from J, the gap between germline ends came to 29 bases. The CDR3 DNA is TGTGCCAGCAGCCAACCCCCGGCATGGACCGCTTCGAGTAGGTACTACAATGAGCAGTTCTTC. This gives the protein CASSQPPAWTASSRYYNEQFF.

V gene TRBV7-8 combines with J gene TRBJ2-1, with D unclear. Germline V gene data show CDR1 as SGHVS and CDR2 as FQNEAQ. The CDR3 has 16 residues. The V end was cut by 1 base, the J end by 5 bases, with 15 bases between. CDR3 region: CASSLGQLWSHNEQFF. The DNA of the CDR3 is TGTGCCAGCAGCTTAGGCCAGTTATGGTCCCACAATGAGCAGTTCTTC.

This chain links TRBV20-1 with TRBJ1-6, with 7 bases that match TRBD1. Germline V gene data show CDR1 as DFQATT and CDR2 as SNEGSKA (reference sequence). CDR3 length equals 13 residues. V shed 3 bases, J shed 8 bases, and the junction held 4 bases outside the gene matches. CDR3 bases: TGCAGTGCTAGGGGGACAGTTGATTCACCCCTCCACTTT. Its protein is CSARGTVDSPLHF.

This rearrangement joins TRBV7-8 to TRBJ2-1; TRBD2 matches at 7 bases. Looked up from germline, CDR1 is SGHVS and CDR2 is FQNEAQ. This CDR3 comprises 14 residues. Trimming took 3 bases from V and 13 from J; bases not matched to a gene: 12. CDR3 loop: CASSLAKTSIIQFF. The CDR3 bases are TGTGCCAGCAGCTTGGCTAAGACTAGCATCATTCAGTTCTTC.

The rearrangement joins TRBV5-1 to TRBJ2-4, with a weak D call TRBD2 (6 bases). The CDR3 spans 14 residues. CDR1 and CDR2 (germline): SGHRS, YFSETQ. Trimming pared 2 bases from V and 8 bases from J, leaving 14 bases between. This CDR3 is CASSFQMEGDIQYF. CDR3 sequence (DNA): TGCGCCAGCAGCTTTCAGATGGAGGGAGACATTCAGTACTTC.

This chain joins TRBV5-5 and TRBJ2-2; TRBD1 matches at 9 bases. The V and J ends lost 5 bases and 7 bases, in that order; junction bases with no gene match: 12. The germline gives CDR1 SGHKS, CDR2 YYEKEE (reference sequence). The CDR3 spans 16 residues. The DNA for the CDR3 is TGTGCCAGCAGACGGCCGGGACAGGGAGGTGGCGGGGAGCTGTTTTTT. It translates to CASRRPGQGGGGELFF.

The chain carries TRBV9 and TRBJ2-7, with TRBD1 matching over 8 bases. Trimming at V came to 4 bases and at J to 3 bases, leaving 9 bases not matched to a gene. The CDR3 runs to 15 residues. Germline assignment: CDR1 SGDLS and CDR2 YYNGEE. This CDR3 reads CASSSPATGDYEQYF. The CDR3 DNA reads as TGTGCCAGCAGCTCCCCCGCGACAGGGGACTACGAGCAGTACTTC. Variable domain in full (rest from reference TRBV9 and TRBJ2-7): DSGVTQTPKHLITATGQRVTLRCSPRSGDLSVYWYQQSLDQGLQFLIQYYNGEERAKGNILERFSAQQFPDLHSELNLSSLELGDSALYFCASSSPATGDYEQYFGPGTRLTVT.